Listed below are T cell receptor beta chains from one sample, sequenced in a study of T cell responses to AZD1222 COVID-19 vaccine. This table comes from immunoSEQ multiplex PCR, and its TCRdb copy is limited to in-frame clones, with some not included. The sample holds roughly 100,000 clones, 89% seen once. Sequenced here: peripheral blood, sampled 28 days after the second AZD1222 dose. These receptors were collected from an adult who received the AZD1222 COVID-19 vaccine. CDR3s include the opening cysteine and the closing phenylalanine or tryptophan. A D gene is named only where the DNA matches it firmly. Only some rows state a clone size, as once, few, many or a class for expanded clones.

v_gene	abundance	j_gene	d_gene	CDR3aa	CDR3nt
TRBV5-5	once	TRBJ2-5	.	CASSSGTGRTQYF	TGTGCCAGCAGCTCCGGGACCGGGAGGACCCAGTACTTC
TRBV13	.	TRBJ2-2	TRBD2	CASTSRGRAGTGELFF	TGTGCCAGCACCTCTCGCGGGAGGGCCGGAACCGGGGAGCTGTTTTTT
TRBV7-9	few	TRBJ1-1	.	CASSLKTGAMNTEAFF	TGTGCCAGCAGCTTGAAGACAGGAGCCATGAACACTGAAGCTTTCTTT
TRBV5-8	.	TRBJ1-4	.	CASSLGPTFSTVF	TGTGCCAGCAGCTTGGGACCGACATTTTCAACCGTTTTT
TRBV28	.	TRBJ1-2	TRBD1	CASSADRVTYTF	TGTGCCAGCAGTGCGGACAGGGTGACCTACACCTTC
TRBV28	.	TRBJ2-7	.	CASSLQGRLHHEQYF	TGTGCCAGCAGTTTACAGGGGCGCCTTCACCACGAGCAGTACTTC
TRBV5-5	once	TRBJ2-7	.	CASSLLPGTTYEQYF	TGTGCCAGCAGCTTGTTACCAGGAACCACCTACGAGCAGTACTTC
TRBV5-1	.	TRBJ2-2	.	CASSNHRPNTGELFF	TGCGCCAGCAGCAATCACCGTCCGAACACCGGGGAGCTGTTTTTT
TRBV11-3	few	TRBJ2-1	TRBD2	CASSYRLAGANEQFF	TGTGCCAGCAGCTATAGACTAGCGGGAGCCAATGAGCAGTTCTTC
TRBV4-1	.	TRBJ1-1	TRBD1	CASSSIGTELEAFF	TGCGCCAGCAGCTCAATTGGGACAGAGCTTGAAGCTTTCTTT
TRBV19	once	TRBJ2-2	TRBD2	CASSIGSGSGTGELFF	TGTGCCAGTAGTATAGGGAGCGGGAGTGGAACCGGGGAGCTGTTTTTT
TRBV2	few	TRBJ1-1	.	CASGEQGRATEAFF	TGTGCCAGCGGGGAACAGGGAAGGGCGACTGAAGCTTTCTTT
TRBV18	.	TRBJ1-1	TRBD1	CASRTGAENTEAFF	TGTGCCAGCCGAACAGGGGCTGAGAACACTGAAGCTTTCTTT
TRBV3-1/TRBV3-2	.	TRBJ1-2	.	CASSQDTTGYGYTF	TGTGCCAGCAGCCAAGATACGACAGGCTATGGCTACACCTTC
TRBV5-1	.	TRBJ2-7	TRBD1	CASSWTGGSDYQSEQYF	TGCGCCAGCAGCTGGACAGGGGGGTCGGATTATCAGTCCGAGCAGTACTTC
TRBV29-1	.	TRBJ2-7	.	CSVGDREQYF	TGCAGCGTTGGTGACCGGGAGCAGTACTTC
TRBV30	.	TRBJ2-3	TRBD2	CAWRGTSGRGYFADTQYF	TGTGCCTGGAGGGGAACTAGCGGGAGAGGATATTTCGCAGATACGCAGTATTTT
TRBV28	.	TRBJ2-7	.	CASSLHGQFEQYF	TGTGCCAGCAGTCTCCACGGCCAGTTCGAGCAGTACTTC
TRBV7-2	.	TRBJ1-2	TRBD1	CASSEYRGQGYTF	TGTGCCAGCAGCGAGTACAGGGGGCAGGGCTACACCTTC
TRBV27	.	TRBJ2-2	.	CASRGNGPMTGELFF	TGTGCCAGCAGGGGCAATGGCCCTATGACCGGGGAGCTGTTTTTT
TRBV7-8	.	TRBJ1-5	.	CASSLNSGNQPQHF	TGTGCCAGCAGCTTAAACTCAGGCAATCAGCCCCAGCATTTT
TRBV19	.	TRBJ2-6	TRBD1	CASSPGQGRGGANVLTF	TGTGCCAGTAGCCCGGGACAGGGGAGAGGAGGGGCCAACGTCCTGACTTTC
TRBV6-5	.	TRBJ2-7	.	CASSREGRGWLEQYF	TGTGCCAGCTCCCGAGAGGGCAGGGGATGGCTCGAGCAGTACTTC
TRBV3-1/TRBV3-2	.	TRBJ2-1	.	CASSFELSKTGMDEQFF	TGTGCCAGCAGTTTTGAACTAAGCAAAACCGGGATGGATGAGCAGTTCTTC
TRBV7-9	.	TRBJ2-2	.	CASSPGGAQAGELFF	TGTGCCAGCAGCCCAGGGGGGGCTCAGGCCGGGGAGCTGTTTTTT
TRBV28	.	TRBJ2-7	TRBD2	CASSLAGVSYEQYF	TGTGCCAGCAGTCTAGCGGGAGTGAGCTACGAGCAGTACTTC
TRBV4-1	.	TRBJ2-7	TRBD2	CASSLYSGRNEQYF	TGCGCCAGCAGCCTCTATAGCGGGAGGAACGAGCAGTACTTC
TRBV6-6	.	TRBJ1-1	.	CASSGFLNTEAFF	TGTGCCAGCAGTGGGTTCCTGAACACTGAAGCTTTCTTT
TRBV6-2/TRBV6-3	.	TRBJ1-5	TRBD1	CASSTTQDRGGQPQHF	TGTGCCAGCAGTACGACTCAGGACAGGGGCGGGCAGCCCCAGCATTTT
TRBV2	.	TRBJ1-5	TRBD1	CASSGSDRAYSNQPQHF	TGTGCCAGCAGTGGGTCGGACAGGGCTTATAGCAATCAGCCCCAGCATTTT
TRBV7-8	.	TRBJ1-5	.	CASSLGASGGGDQPQHF	TGTGCCAGCAGCTTAGGCGCTTCGGGGGGCGGGGATCAGCCCCAGCATTTT
TRBV11-2	.	TRBJ2-7	.	CASSFTTGSYEQYF	TGTGCCAGCAGCTTCACGACAGGCTCCTACGAGCAGTACTTC
TRBV30	.	TRBJ2-1	.	CAWSRGATAQFF	TGTGCCTGGAGTCGGGGGGCTACCGCCCAGTTCTTC
TRBV27	once	TRBJ2-1	TRBD1	CASSLRDRGSSYNEQFF	TGTGCCAGCAGTTTAAGGGACAGGGGTAGCTCCTACAATGAGCAGTTCTTC
TRBV3-1/TRBV3-2	.	TRBJ1-1	.	CASSQLVQTEAFF	TGTGCCAGCAGCCAACTTGTTCAGACTGAAGCTTTCTTT
TRBV19	once	TRBJ1-2	.	CAISRGNYGYTF	TGTGCCATCTCCCGGGGCAACTATGGCTACACCTTC
TRBV28	.	TRBJ2-3	.	CASSLMRGSTDTQYF	TGTGCCAGCAGTTTAATGCGGGGAAGCACAGATACGCAGTATTTT
TRBV19	once	TRBJ2-3	TRBD2	CASSIGGGNTQYF	TGTGCCAGTAGTATAGGCGGGGGAAATACGCAGTATTTT
TRBV6-5	.	TRBJ2-1	TRBD1	CARTGTGPSNEQFF	TGTGCCAGAACCGGGACAGGGCCATCAAATGAGCAGTTCTTC
TRBV6-5	.	TRBJ1-4	.	CASSYTGTEKLFF	TGTGCCAGCAGTTACACAGGGACTGAAAAACTGTTTTTT
TRBV4-1	.	TRBJ2-7	TRBD2	CASSAGLAGTYEQYF	TGCGCCAGCAGCGCCGGACTAGCGGGAACCTACGAGCAGTACTTC
TRBV6-1	once	TRBJ2-4	.	CASSVQGGWAKNIQYF	TGTGCCAGCAGTGTACAGGGCGGCTGGGCCAAAAACATTCAGTACTTC
TRBV6-2/TRBV6-3	few	TRBJ2-7	TRBD2	CASSPNYLGTSGRGEQYF	TGTGCCAGCAGTCCGAACTACCTCGGGACTAGCGGGAGGGGCGAGCAGTACTTC
TRBV6-5	once	TRBJ2-5	.	CASTPTRSPVETQYF	TGTGCCAGCACCCCTACTAGATCCCCAGTAGAGACCCAGTACTTC
TRBV7-8	.	TRBJ1-3	TRBD1	CASSSGTGGNTIYF	TGTGCCAGCAGCTCGGGGACAGGGGGGAACACCATATATTTT
TRBV7-2	.	TRBJ2-2	TRBD1	CASSLGVQGVFGELFF	TGTGCCAGCAGCTTAGGAGTTCAGGGGGTATTCGGGGAGCTGTTTTTT
TRBV2	few	TRBJ2-1	.	CASSGGRMNEQFF	TGTGCCAGCAGTGGGGGACGGATGAATGAGCAGTTCTTC